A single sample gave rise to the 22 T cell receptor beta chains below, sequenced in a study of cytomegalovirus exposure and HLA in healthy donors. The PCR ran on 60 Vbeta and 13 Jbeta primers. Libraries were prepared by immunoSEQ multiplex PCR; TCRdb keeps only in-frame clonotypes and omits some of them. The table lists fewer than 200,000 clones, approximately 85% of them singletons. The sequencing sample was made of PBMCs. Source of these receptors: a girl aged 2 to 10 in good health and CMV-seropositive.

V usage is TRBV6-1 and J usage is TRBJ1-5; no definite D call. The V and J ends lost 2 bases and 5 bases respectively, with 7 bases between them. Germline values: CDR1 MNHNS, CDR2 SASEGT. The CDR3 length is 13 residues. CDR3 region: CASSEFIHQPQHF. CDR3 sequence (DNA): TGTGCCAGCAGTGAATTTATCCATCAGCCCCAGCATTTT.

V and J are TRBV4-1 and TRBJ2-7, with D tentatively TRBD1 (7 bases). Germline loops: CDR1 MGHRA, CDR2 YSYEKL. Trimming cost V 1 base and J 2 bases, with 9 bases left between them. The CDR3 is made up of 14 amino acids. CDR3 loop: CASSQGRGAYEQYF. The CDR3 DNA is TGCGCCAGCAGCCAAGGCAGGGGGGCCTACGAGCAGTACTTC.

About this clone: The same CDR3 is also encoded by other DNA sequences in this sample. The CDR3 region is CASSQNPRDRGHEQYF. The CDR3 coding sequence is TGCGCCAGCAGCCAGAACCCCCGGGACAGGGGTCACGAGCAGTACTTC. J is TRBJ2-7 and V is TRBV4-1, with TRBD1 identical over 10 bases. The CDR3 consists of 16 residues. The V gene's germline CDR1 is MGHRA and CDR2 YSYEKL. The J segment lost 5 bases and the V segment lost 3 bases, leaving 10 bases of the junction unmatched.

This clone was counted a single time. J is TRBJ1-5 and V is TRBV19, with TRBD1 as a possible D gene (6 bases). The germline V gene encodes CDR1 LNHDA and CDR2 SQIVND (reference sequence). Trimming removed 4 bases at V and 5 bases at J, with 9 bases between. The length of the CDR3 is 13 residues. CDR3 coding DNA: TGTGCCAGTAGTAGGGCAGGGGATCAGCCCCAGCATTTT. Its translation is CASSRAGDQPQHF.

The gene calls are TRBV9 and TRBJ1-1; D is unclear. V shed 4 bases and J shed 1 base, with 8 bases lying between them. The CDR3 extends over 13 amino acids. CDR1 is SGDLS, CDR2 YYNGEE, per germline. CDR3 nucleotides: TGTGCCAGCAGCACTTCAGGGAACACTGAAGCTTTCTTT. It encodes CASSTSGNTEAFF.

The CDR3 nucleotides read TGTGCCTGGAGTTTGTCAGGGGGAAACACCATATATTTT. It codes for CAWSLSGGNTIYF. This sequence joins TRBV30 and TRBJ1-3; a possible D gene is TRBD1 (5 bases). The germline gives CDR1 GTSNPN, CDR2 SVGIG (reference sequence). CDR3 size: 13 residues. Trimming took 2 bases from V and 4 from J, leaving 9 bases between them.

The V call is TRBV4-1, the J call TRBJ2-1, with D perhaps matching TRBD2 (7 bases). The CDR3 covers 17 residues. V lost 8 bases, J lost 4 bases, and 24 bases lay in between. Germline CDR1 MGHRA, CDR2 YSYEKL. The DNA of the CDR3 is TGCGCCAGCTCCCGAGTGGGGGGGGCGACCCGATACAATGAGCAGTTCTTC. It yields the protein CASSRVGGATRYNEQFF.

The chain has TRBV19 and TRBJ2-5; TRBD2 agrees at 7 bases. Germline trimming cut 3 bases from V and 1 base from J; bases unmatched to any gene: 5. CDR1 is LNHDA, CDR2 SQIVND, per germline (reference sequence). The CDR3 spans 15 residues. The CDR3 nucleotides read TGTGCCAGTAGTATCCAATGGACTAGCCAAGAGACCCAGTACTTC. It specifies CASSIQWTSQETQYF.

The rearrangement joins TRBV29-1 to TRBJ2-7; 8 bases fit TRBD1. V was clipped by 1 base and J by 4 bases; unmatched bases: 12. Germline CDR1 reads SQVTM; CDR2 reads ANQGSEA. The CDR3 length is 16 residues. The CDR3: CSVEGVRAGGDYEQYF. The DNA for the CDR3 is TGCAGCGTTGAAGGTGTTCGTGCAGGGGGCGATTACGAGCAGTACTTC.

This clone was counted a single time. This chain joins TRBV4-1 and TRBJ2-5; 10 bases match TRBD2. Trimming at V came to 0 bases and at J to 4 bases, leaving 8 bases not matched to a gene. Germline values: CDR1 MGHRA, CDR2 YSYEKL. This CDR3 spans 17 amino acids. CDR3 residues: CASSQDELAGVRETQYF. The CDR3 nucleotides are TGCGCCAGCAGCCAAGATGAGCTAGCGGGAGTTCGAGAGACCCAGTACTTC.

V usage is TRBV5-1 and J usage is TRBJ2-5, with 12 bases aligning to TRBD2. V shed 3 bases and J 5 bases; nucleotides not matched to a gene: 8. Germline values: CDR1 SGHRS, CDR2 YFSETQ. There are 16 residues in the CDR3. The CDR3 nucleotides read TGCGCCAGCAGCTGGGGACTAGCGGGCGAGCCGGAGACCCAGTACTTC. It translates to CASSWGLAGEPETQYF.

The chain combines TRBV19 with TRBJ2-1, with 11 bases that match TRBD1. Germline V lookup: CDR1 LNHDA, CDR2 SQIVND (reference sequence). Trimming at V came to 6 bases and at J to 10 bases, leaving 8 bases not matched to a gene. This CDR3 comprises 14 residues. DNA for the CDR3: TGTGCCAGTAGGGCGGACAGGGGGCGCGCGGAGCAGTTCTTC. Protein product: CASRADRGRAEQFF.

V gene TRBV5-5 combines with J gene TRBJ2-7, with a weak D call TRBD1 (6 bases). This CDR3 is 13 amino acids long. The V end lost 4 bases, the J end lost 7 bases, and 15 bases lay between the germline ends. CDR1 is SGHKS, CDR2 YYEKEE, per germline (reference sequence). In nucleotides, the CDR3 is TGTGCCAGCAGCCTGACAGGAGGCGAGGAGCAGTACTTC. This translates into CASSLTGGEEQYF. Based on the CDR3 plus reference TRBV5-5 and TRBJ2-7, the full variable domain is DAGVTQSPTHLIKTRGQQVTLRCSPISGHKSVSWYQQVLGQGPQFIFQYYEKEERGRGNFPDRFSARQFPNYSSELNVNALLLGDSALYLCASSLTGGEEQYFGPGTRLTVT.

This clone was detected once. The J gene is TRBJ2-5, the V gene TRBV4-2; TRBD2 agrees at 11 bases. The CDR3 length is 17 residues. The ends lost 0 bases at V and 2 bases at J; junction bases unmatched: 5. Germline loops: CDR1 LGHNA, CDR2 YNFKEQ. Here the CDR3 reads CASSQELAGALQETQYF. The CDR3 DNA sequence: TGTGCCAGCAGCCAAGAACTAGCGGGAGCCCTACAAGAGACCCAGTACTTC.

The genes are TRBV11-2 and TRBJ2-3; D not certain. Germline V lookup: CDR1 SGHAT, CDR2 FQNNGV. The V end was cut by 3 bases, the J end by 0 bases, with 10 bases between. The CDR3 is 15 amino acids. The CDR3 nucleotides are TGTGCCAGCAGCTTTGGCGGTAGAAGCACAGATACGCAGTATTTT. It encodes CASSFGGRSTDTQYF.

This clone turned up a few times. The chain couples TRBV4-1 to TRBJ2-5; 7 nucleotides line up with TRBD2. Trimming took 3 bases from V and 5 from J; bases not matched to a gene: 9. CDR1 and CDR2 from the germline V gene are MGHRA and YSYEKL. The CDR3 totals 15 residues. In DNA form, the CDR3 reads TGCGCCAGCAGCCATTGGGTCGGGGGAGGGGAGACCCAGTACTTC. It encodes CASSHWVGGGETQYF.

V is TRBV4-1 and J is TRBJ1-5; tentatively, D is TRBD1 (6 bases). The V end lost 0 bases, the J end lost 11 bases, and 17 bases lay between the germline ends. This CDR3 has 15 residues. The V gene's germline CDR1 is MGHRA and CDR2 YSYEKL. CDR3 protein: CASSQDLGGVPTQHF. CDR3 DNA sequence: TGCGCCAGCAGCCAAGATCTAGGGGGGGTCCCTACCCAGCATTTT.

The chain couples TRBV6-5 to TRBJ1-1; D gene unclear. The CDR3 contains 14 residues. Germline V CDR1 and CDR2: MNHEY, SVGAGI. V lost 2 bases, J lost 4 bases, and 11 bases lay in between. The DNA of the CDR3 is TGTGCCAGCAGTTACATTAACGGAGGCACTGAAGCTTTCTTT. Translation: CASSYINGGTEAFF.

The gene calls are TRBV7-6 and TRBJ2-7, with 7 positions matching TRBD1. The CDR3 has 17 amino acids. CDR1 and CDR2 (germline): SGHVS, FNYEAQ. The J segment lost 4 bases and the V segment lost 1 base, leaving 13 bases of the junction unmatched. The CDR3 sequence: CASSLGVRDRETYEQYF. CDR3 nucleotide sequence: TGTGCCAGCAGCTTAGGAGTGAGGGACAGAGAGACTTACGAGCAGTACTTC.

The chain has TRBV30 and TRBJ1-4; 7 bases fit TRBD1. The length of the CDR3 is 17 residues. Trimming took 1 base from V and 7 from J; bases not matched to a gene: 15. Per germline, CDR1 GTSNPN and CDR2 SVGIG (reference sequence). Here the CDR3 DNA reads TGTGCCTGGAGTGCCCCCCCAGACAGGGAAAGGATTGAAAAACTGTTTTTT. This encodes CAWSAPPDRERIEKLFF.

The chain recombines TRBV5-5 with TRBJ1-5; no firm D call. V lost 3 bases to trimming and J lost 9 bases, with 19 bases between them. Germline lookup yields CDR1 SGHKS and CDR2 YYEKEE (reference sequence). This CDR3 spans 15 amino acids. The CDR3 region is CASSYTHRREGPQHF. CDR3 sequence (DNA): TGTGCCAGCAGCTACACCCATCGGAGGGAGGGGCCCCAGCATTTT.

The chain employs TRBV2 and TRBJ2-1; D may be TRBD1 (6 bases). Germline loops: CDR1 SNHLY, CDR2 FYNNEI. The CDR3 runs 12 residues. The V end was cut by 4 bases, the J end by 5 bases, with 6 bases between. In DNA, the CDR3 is TGTGCCAGCAGTGCAGGGGACAATGAGCAGTTCTTC. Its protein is CASSAGDNEQFF.